This T cell receptor beta chain is drawn from a study of T cell responses to AZD1222 COVID-19 vaccine. The study, taken as a whole, reports: Donors skewed white British and female; clonal diversity was possibly underestimated. Per reports, nearly half of all spike-specific TCRs target regions that are unmutated in variants. Spike regions recognized by vaccine-associated CD4 TCRs spanned the protein, led by 160-218 and 743-854.

Profiling relied on immunoSEQ multiplex PCR, and the TCRdb table lists in-frame clones only, not all of them. The table lists approximately 26,000 clones, around 90% of them singletons. The trim removed 2 bases at V and 8 bases at J, leaving 3 bases unmatched. The CDR3 has 13 residues. CDR1 is SNHLY and CDR2 is FYNNEI in the germline V gene. Points on this clone: What it binds is not known.

This sequence originates from an adult who received the AZD1222 COVID-19 vaccine. The chain has TRBV2 and TRBJ1-2; TRBD1 agrees at 9 bases. This sample comprised peripheral blood, obtained 28 days after the second AZD1222 dose. DNA of the CDR3: TGTGCCAGCAGTGAAACAGGGGGCAAGGGCTACACCTTC. Encoded protein: CASSETGGKGYTF. Looking up the rest from reference TRBV2 and TRBJ1-2 gives the full variable domain: EPEVTQTPSHQVTQMGQEVILRCVPISNHLYFYWYRQILGQKVEFLVSFYNNEISEKSEIFDDQFSVERPDGSNFTLKIRSTKLEDSAMYFCASSETGGKGYTFGSGTRLTVV.